What follows describes a single T cell receptor (beta chain). Primers used in a second PCR of roughly 7 to 11 cycles were a sample-barcoded 5' primer and a J-beta primer mix. Each cDNA was tagged by a template-switch adaptor containing 12 random nucleotides. TCRdb reanalysed the 5' RACE reads using MiXCR and keeps one entry per CDR3 protein. The sample lists over a million distinct CDR3 sequences, approximately 43% occurring once. Germline loops: CDR1 MNHEY, CDR2 SMNVEV (reference sequence). The V and J ends lost 4 bases and 4 bases, in that order; junction bases with no gene match: 8. This CDR3 contains 15 residues. The data were obtained in a study of blood T cells in healthy people across ages. Study in general: Researchers report that template switching captured about one barcoded beta molecule per two T cells.

This chain joins TRBV27 and TRBJ2-3; 7 nucleotides agree with TRBD2. Sequencing used blood. The TCR comes from a woman aged 18 to 35 in good health. The CDR3 DNA sequence: TGTGCCAGCAGTTCCTTCGGGGGGTCTCCAGATACGCAGTATTTT. Amino acids: CASSSFGGSPDTQYF.